These 20 T cell receptor beta chains share one sample of origin, sequenced in a study of shared clonotypes between healthy human individuals. The method was immunoSEQ multiplex PCR; TCRdb's version includes in-frame clones alone and lacks a portion of them. Of some 2 million clones in the sample, roughly 94% were seen once. The sample consisted of naive CD4+ T cells sorted from blood. Subset meaning: CD45RA+ positively selected. These receptors all come from a man aged 18 to 30 in good health.

The chain couples TRBV2 to TRBJ2-7; D unclear. The germline V gene encodes CDR1 SNHLY and CDR2 FYNNEI. The CDR3 totals 16 residues. Trimming removed 0 bases at V and 0 bases at J, with 12 bases between. The DNA of the CDR3 is TGTGCCAGCAGTGAAGCCCCCGCAGTAGGCTCCTACGAGCAGTACTTC. It is translated as CASSEAPAVGSYEQYF.

In regard to this clone: This CDR3 is also generated by other DNA sequences in the sample. The V call is TRBV5-4, the J call TRBJ1-1, with D unresolved. Germline CDR1 reads SGHNT; CDR2 reads YYREEE (reference sequence). CDR3 length: 13 amino acids. V was trimmed by 0 bases and J by 2 bases, leaving 5 bases between them. The CDR3 region is CASSLERNTEAFF. The DNA for the CDR3 is TGTGCCAGCAGCTTGGAGCGTAACACTGAAGCTTTCTTT. The whole variable domain, filled in from reference TRBV5-4 and TRBJ1-1, reads ETGVTQSPTHLIKTRGQQVTLRCSSQSGHNTVSWYQQALGQGPQFIFQYYREEENGRGNFPPRFSGLQFPNYSSELNVNALELDDSALYLCASSLERNTEAFFGQGTRLTVV.

Concerning this clone: Other DNA sequences in the same sample also yield this CDR3. J is TRBJ1-5 and V is TRBV7-2; D unclear. Germline CDR1 is SGHTA and CDR2 is FQGNSA. CDR3 size: 14 residues. Trimming shortened V by 0 bases and J by 7 bases, and 10 bases separated the two germline ends. The CDR3 bases are TGTGCCAGCAGCTTAGCCGGGGTTGGGCAGCCCCAGCATTTT. Protein: CASSLAGVGQPQHF. The variable domain in full, completed from reference TRBV7-2 and TRBJ1-5, reads GAGVSQSPSNKVTEKGKDVELRCDPISGHTALYWYRQSLGQGLEFLIYFQGNSAPDKSGLPSDRFSAERTGGSVSTLTIQRTQQEDSAVYLCASSLAGVGQPQHFGDGTRLSIL.

The chain is built from TRBV10-3 and TRBJ1-4; D unresolved. This CDR3 region has 14 residues. The V gene's germline CDR1 is ENHRY and CDR2 SYGVKD. Between the trimmed V and J ends, which lost 2 bases and 5 bases, there was a span of 9 bases. The CDR3 reads CAISEGSPNEKLFF. In DNA form, the CDR3 reads TGTGCCATCAGTGAGGGCAGCCCGAATGAAAAACTGTTTTTT.

This chain connects TRBV19 to TRBJ1-6, with 9 bases identical to TRBD1. This CDR3 spans 15 amino acids. The germline V gene has CDR1 LNHDA and CDR2 SQIVND (reference sequence). Losses at the gene ends were 6 bases for V and 7 bases for J; bases not matched to a gene: 7. As DNA, the CDR3 is TGTGCCAGTAGAAAACAGGGGGCTGAGAATTCACCCCTCCACTTT. Its translation is CASRKQGAENSPLHF.

The chain combines TRBV5-6 with TRBJ2-7, with D unclear. Trimming took 3 bases from V and 0 from J, leaving 16 bases between them. The CDR3 runs to 16 residues. CDR1 and CDR2 (germline): SGHDT, YYEEEE. CDR3 loop: CASSYTYTTPSYEQYF. In nucleotides, the CDR3 is TGTGCCAGCAGCTACACCTACACCACTCCCTCCTACGAGCAGTACTTC.

The chain is built from TRBV28 and TRBJ2-7; D is possibly TRBD2 (6 bases). Germline V gene lookup returns CDR1 MDHEN and CDR2 SYDVKM. V was clipped by 6 bases and J by 0 bases, with 15 bases between them. This CDR3 has 15 amino acids. The CDR3: CASRRRDSSSYEQYF. The CDR3 DNA is TGTGCCAGCAGACGTCGGGACTCAAGCTCCTACGAGCAGTACTTC.

The chain carries TRBV30 and TRBJ2-1; either TRBD1 or TRBD2 may fit D (6 bases each). Germline-derived CDR1 and CDR2 are GTSNPN and SVGIG (reference sequence). Between the trimmed V and J ends, which lost 0 bases and 2 bases, there was a span of 11 bases. The CDR3 consists of 15 residues. The CDR3 bases are TGTGCCTGGAGTGTACGGGGGCTCGCCTACAATGAGCAGTTCTTC. Protein: CAWSVRGLAYNEQFF.

This chain links TRBV28 with TRBJ1-5; D is unclear. This CDR3 comprises 11 residues. Between the trimmed V and J ends, which lost 5 bases and 11 bases, there was a span of 10 bases. Looked up from germline, CDR1 is MDHEN and CDR2 is SYDVKM. Here the CDR3 reads CASSRSAAQHF. In DNA form, the CDR3 reads TGTGCCAGCAGTAGATCAGCGGCCCAGCATTTT.

This clone appeared a few times. The chain has TRBV5-1 and TRBJ1-6; the D gene is possibly TRBD1 (6 bases). V was cut by 4 bases and J by 9 bases, with 17 bases left in between. The CDR3 runs 15 residues. CDR1 and CDR2 (germline): SGHRS, YFSETQ. The CDR3 bases are TGCGCCAGCAGCAAAACCCGGGACAACGGTTCACCCCTCCACTTT. It is translated as CASSKTRDNGSPLHF.

About this clone: Distinct nucleotide sequences in the sample also encode this CDR3. The rearrangement joins TRBV6-1 to TRBJ1-2; D may be TRBD1 (5 bases). This CDR3 has 13 residues. Per germline, CDR1 MNHNS and CDR2 SASEGT. Deletions cut 6 bases from V and 2 bases from J, with 10 bases between. The CDR3 nucleotides read TGTGCCAGCAGGGTTACAGGAAACTATGGCTACACCTTC. It codes for CASRVTGNYGYTF.

The chain recombines TRBV29-1 with TRBJ2-5; D tentatively reads TRBD1 or TRBD2 (6 bases each). The CDR3 contains 13 residues. Looked up from germline, CDR1 is SQVTM and CDR2 is ANQGSEA. In DNA form, the CDR3 reads TGCACCAGAATAGCCGGGGGCATGAAGACCCAGTACTTC. Its translation: CTRIAGGMKTQYF.

The chain is built from TRBV4-1 and TRBJ2-1; D might be TRBD1 (6 bases). This CDR3 is 14 amino acids long. CDR1 and CDR2 (germline): MGHRA, YSYEKL. V lost 4 bases to trimming and J lost 6 bases, with 13 bases between them. CDR3 coding DNA: TGCGCCAGCAGCCCCCAGGGGAAGGGCAATGAGCAGTTCTTC. Its translation is CASSPQGKGNEQFF.

The V and J genes are TRBV30 and TRBJ1-1; 9 nucleotides align to TRBD1. Germline CDR1 and CDR2: GTSNPN and SVGIG (reference sequence). This CDR3 has 15 residues. With V trimmed by 3 bases and J by 1 base, 6 bases remained unmatched. CDR3 loop: CAWSTTDRGNTEAFF. CDR3 DNA: TGTGCCTGGAGCACTACGGACAGGGGGAACACTGAAGCTTTCTTT.

V is TRBV30 and J is TRBJ2-4; no reliable D call. The ends were cut back, 3 bases at V and 3 bases at J, with 9 bases in the middle. Germline V gene sequence: CDR1 GTSNPN, CDR2 SVGIG (reference sequence). The CDR3 consists of 13 residues. The DNA of the CDR3 is TGTGCCTGGAGACAGTGGGGCAAAAACATTCAGTACTTC. The encoded protein is CAWRQWGKNIQYF.

DNA for the CDR3: TGTGCCAGCAGCTTAGATGGGGGTCCAGATACGCAGTATTTT. Residues: CASSLDGGPDTQYF. J is TRBJ2-3 and V is TRBV7-2; D could derive from TRBD1 or TRBD2 (5 bases each). The CDR3 has 14 amino acids. CDR1 and CDR2 from the germline V gene are SGHTA and FQGNSA. Trimming took off 1 base at V and 4 bases at J, with 9 bases between the two ends.

The chain couples TRBV4-1 to TRBJ2-7, with 12 nucleotides matching TRBD1. This CDR3 spans 16 amino acids. CDR1 and CDR2 (germline): MGHRA, YSYEKL. J gave up 4 bases and V 2 bases, and 6 bases lay outside the gene matches. As DNA, the CDR3 is TGCGCCAGCAGCCAAACGGGACAGGGGGCTATTTACGAGCAGTACTTC. Protein product: CASSQTGQGAIYEQYF.

A word on this clone: The identical CDR3 is also encoded by other nucleotide sequences in the sample. J is TRBJ1-1 and V is TRBV7-2; D gene uncertain. The CDR3 is 14 amino acids. V shed 1 base and J shed 4 bases, with 10 bases lying between them. Germline CDR1 reads SGHTA; CDR2 reads FQGNSA. The CDR3 nucleotides read TGTGCCAGCAGCTTAGGTCTAGGGAGCACTGAAGCTTTCTTT. Translation: CASSLGLGSTEAFF.

This chain links TRBV30 with TRBJ2-7; 10 bases map to TRBD1. Per germline, CDR1 GTSNPN and CDR2 SVGIG (reference sequence). The J segment lost 0 bases and the V segment lost 6 bases, leaving 5 bases of the junction unmatched. This CDR3 is built from 14 residues. The CDR3 DNA follows: TGTGCCTGCTCCCGGGACAGGGGCTCCTACGAGCAGTACTTC. It is translated as CACSRDRGSYEQYF.

This chain joins TRBV6-5 and TRBJ2-2, with D unclear. This CDR3 is 14 amino acids long. Germline V gene sequence: CDR1 MNHEY, CDR2 SVGAGI. The ends were cut back, 5 bases at V and 6 bases at J, with 13 bases in the middle. CDR3 bases: TGTGCCAGCAGTACCCTGGGCCCACCCGGGGAGCTGTTTTTT. Its protein product is CASSTLGPPGELFF.